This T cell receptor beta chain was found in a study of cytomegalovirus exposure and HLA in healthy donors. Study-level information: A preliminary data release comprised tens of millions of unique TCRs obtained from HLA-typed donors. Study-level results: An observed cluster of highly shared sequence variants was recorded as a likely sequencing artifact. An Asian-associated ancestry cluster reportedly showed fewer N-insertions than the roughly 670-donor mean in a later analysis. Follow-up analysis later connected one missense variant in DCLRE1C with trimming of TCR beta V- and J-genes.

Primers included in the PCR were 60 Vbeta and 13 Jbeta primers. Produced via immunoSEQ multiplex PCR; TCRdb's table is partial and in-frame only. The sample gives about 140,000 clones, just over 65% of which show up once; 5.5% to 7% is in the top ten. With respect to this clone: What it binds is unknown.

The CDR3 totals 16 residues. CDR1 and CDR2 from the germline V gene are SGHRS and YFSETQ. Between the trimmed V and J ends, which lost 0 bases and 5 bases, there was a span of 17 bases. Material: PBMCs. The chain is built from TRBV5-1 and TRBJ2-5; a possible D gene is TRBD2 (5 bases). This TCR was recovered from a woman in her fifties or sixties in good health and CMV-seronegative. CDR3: CASSLAISGRGETQYF. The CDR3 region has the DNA TGCGCCAGCAGCTTGGCCATAAGCGGCCGAGGGGAGACCCAGTACTTC.